Listed below are T cell receptor beta chains from one sample, sequenced in a study of technical replicates of blood from several donors. The repertoire was sequenced with immunoSEQ multiplex PCR; TCRdb's copy has only in-frame clones and lacks some. The table records over 70,000 clones, 95% to 97% of them present only once. The sequenced sample was T cells isolated from PBMCs. The receptor source for this set is a human donor in good health. Each CDR3 is given with its conserved first and last residue. A D gene is named only where the DNA matches it firmly. A row's size may be missing; if present it is once, few, many or a size class.

>once|TRBV5-4|TRBJ1-3|TRBD1
TGTGCCAGCAGCTTGGGGCCAGACAGGGAGGACACCATATATTTT
CASSLGPDREDTIYF
>.|TRBV11-3|TRBJ1-1|.
TGTGCCAGCAGCGCAAACCCTCAGGTCATGAACACTGAAGCTTTCTTT
CASSANPQVMNTEAFF
>.|TRBV6-6|TRBJ2-7|.
TGTGCCAGCTCGGGGAGTGGGGGGACCTACGAGCAGTACTTC
CASSGSGGTYEQYF
>.|TRBV5-6|TRBJ2-7|.
TGTGCCAGCAGCTGGGCCTCCTACGAGCAGTACTTC
CASSWASYEQYF
>.|TRBV4-1|TRBJ1-1|.
TGCGCCAGCAGCCACGCTATTGAGATCTCAGAAGCTTTCTTT
CASSHAIEISEAFF
>.|TRBV4-2|TRBJ2-3|TRBD2
TGTGCCAGCAGCCAAGATCTAACTAGCGGGGGGACATACACAGATACGCAGTATTTT
CASSQDLTSGGTYTDTQYF
>.|TRBV4-1|TRBJ1-4|.
TGCGCCAGCAGCCAAGATAGCCAAAAACTGTTTTTT
CASSQDSQKLFF
>.|TRBV29-1|TRBJ2-7|TRBD1
TGCAGCGTTGATTTGGGCAACAGGGGGACCTACGAGCAGTACTTC
CSVDLGNRGTYEQYF
>.|TRBV14|TRBJ2-5|.
TGTGCCAGCAGCATCGGGGAACAGCAGTACTTC
CASSIGEQQYF
>.|TRBV19|TRBJ1-1|.
TGTGCCAGTATTTTACCCCGGGGGGGGTACACTGAAGCTTTCTTT
CASILPRGGYTEAFF
>.|TRBV29-1|TRBJ2-3|.
TGCAGCGTTGACTTGGCTGCAGATACGCAGTATTTT
CSVDLAADTQYF
>.|TRBV19|TRBJ2-4|TRBD2
TGTGCCAGTGGTCGAGCGGGAGATCAAAACATTCAGTACTTC
CASGRAGDQNIQYF
>.|TRBV9|TRBJ1-6|.
TGTGCCAGCAGCGTAGCTACGTCACCCCTCCACTTT
CASSVATSPLHF
>.|TRBV5-6|TRBJ1-5|.
TGTGCCAGCAGCTTGAACAGGGAGGGGGATCAGCCCCAGCATTTT
CASSLNREGDQPQHF
>.|TRBV6-1|TRBJ1-2|.
TGTGCCAGCAGTGAAGCGGCGGAGGAGACCGCCTATGGCTACACCTTC
CASSEAAEETAYGYTF
>.|TRBV21-1|TRBJ2-3|.
TGTGCCACCTTTCTAGCGGGGGGGCGTCCAGATACGCAGTATTTT
CATFLAGGRPDTQYF
>.|TRBV11-2|TRBJ2-5|.
TGTGCCAGCAGCCCTCGACAGCTACAAGAGACCCAGTACTTC
CASSPRQLQETQYF
>.|TRBV19|TRBJ1-5|.
TGTGCCAGTAGTATAGGAGGAGTCGACTCGCATCAGCCCCAGCATTTT
CASSIGGVDSHQPQHF
>once|TRBV11-2|TRBJ1-1|.
TGTGCCAGCACAGGACATTCGAACACTGAAGCTTTCTTT
CASTGHSNTEAFF
>.|TRBV6-5|TRBJ1-2|TRBD1
TGTGCCAGCAGCCGACAGGGAGTGGGCTACACCTTC
CASSRQGVGYTF
>.|TRBV20-1|TRBJ2-7|.
TGCAGTGTTCTTGGCGGCTACGAGCAGTACTTC
CSVLGGYEQYF
>once|TRBV9|TRBJ2-1|.
TGTGCCAGCGCGGGGACGGATCAAAAACTTGAGCAGTTCTTC
CASAGTDQKLEQFF
>.|TRBV5-1|TRBJ2-3|TRBD2
TGCGCCAGCAGCCCCCGACTAGCGGGAGGGGGAGGCACGCAGTATTTT
CASSPRLAGGGGTQYF
>once|TRBV7-9|TRBJ2-1|.
TGTGCCAGCAGCCCCGCCTACAATGAGCAGTTCTTC
CASSPAYNEQFF
>.|TRBV18|TRBJ2-1|.
TGTGCCAGCTCAACCCCCAGGGGTGCGCAGTTCTTC
CASSTPRGAQFF
>.|TRBV19|TRBJ1-2|TRBD1
TGTGCCAGTAGTGCGGGACAGGTCTTTAACTATGGCTACACCTTC
CASSAGQVFNYGYTF
>once|TRBV5-1|TRBJ1-1|.
TGCGCCAGCAGCTTAGAACCAGGGCAGGCTGAAGCTTTCTTT
CASSLEPGQAEAFF
>.|TRBV9|TRBJ2-2|TRBD1
TGTGCCAGCAGCCGGACGGACAGGGTGTACGGGGAGCTGTTTTTT
CASSRTDRVYGELFF
>.|TRBV6-6|TRBJ2-7|TRBD2
TGTGCCAGCAGTTACTCACCGGGACTAGCGCAATACGAGCAGTACTTC
CASSYSPGLAQYEQYF
>.|TRBV2|TRBJ1-5|.
TGTGCCAGCAGTGAGATTCATACGAGGTCTAGCAATCAGCCCCAGCATTTT
CASSEIHTRSSNQPQHF
>.|TRBV9|TRBJ2-7|TRBD2
TGTGCCAGCAGCGTAGGGGGGAGGGCCTACGAGCAGTACTTC
CASSVGGRAYEQYF
>.|TRBV6-5|TRBJ2-5|TRBD2
TGTGCCAGCAGTTACTCCGCGCTAGCGGACCGCACCCAGTACTTC
CASSYSALADRTQYF
>.|TRBV9|TRBJ1-5|TRBD1
TGTGCCAGCAGCGTAGAGCCGGGACAGGAGCAGCCCCAGCATTTT
CASSVEPGQEQPQHF
>.|TRBV5-4|TRBJ2-7|TRBD2
TGTGCCAGCACCATTAGCGGGGAAAAGCCCTACGAGCAGTACTTC
CASTISGEKPYEQYF
>.|TRBV2|TRBJ2-5|.
TGTGCCAGCAGTGAAGGCACTAGCGAGACCCAGTACTTC
CASSEGTSETQYF
>.|TRBV13|TRBJ2-3|TRBD1
TGTGCCAGCAGCCGCCCCCCGGGACAGACAACAGATACGCAGTATTTT
CASSRPPGQTTDTQYF
>.|TRBV27|TRBJ2-1|.
TGTGCCAGCAGTTTTCCCCACCCCGAGCGGAGACACAATGAGCAGTTCTTC
CASSFPHPERRHNEQFF